A selection of T cell receptor beta chains follows, all from one sample in a study of cytomegalovirus exposure and HLA in healthy donors. This table comes from immunoSEQ multiplex PCR, and its TCRdb copy is limited to in-frame clones, with some not included. The sample holds approximately 170,000 clones; just under 85% are singletons and the top ten take around 2.4%. The specimen was PBMCs. These receptors were taken from a man aged 30-40 years in good health and CMV-seropositive. Both conserved end residues are part of each CDR3. D genes are given only for firm matches. Part of the rows lack a size; the others show once, few, many or a class for expanded clones.

CDR3 protein,CDR3 DNA,V gene,D gene,J gene,clone size
CASPGARTSVREETQYF,TGTGCCAGCCCCGGAGCCAGGACTAGCGTTCGGGAGGAGACCCAGTACTTC,TRBV2,TRBD2,TRBJ2-5,NA
CASSKDGSSYNEQFF,TGTGCCAGTAGTAAGGACGGGAGCTCCTACAATGAGCAGTTCTTC,TRBV19,NA,TRBJ2-1,NA
CASTSDSPYNSPLHF,TGTGCCAGCACCTCGGACAGCCCATATAATTCACCCCTCCACTTT,TRBV7-9,NA,TRBJ1-6,NA
CASRPAADYGYTF,TGCGCCAGCCGCCCTGCGGCAGACTATGGCTACACCTTC,TRBV5-1,NA,TRBJ1-2,NA
CASSLGGTTNYGYTF,TGTGCCAGCAGCTTAGGCGGGACGACTAACTATGGCTACACCTTC,TRBV11-2,NA,TRBJ1-2,NA
CASSFDDFAGDRETQYF,TGTGCCAGCAGCTTCGACGACTTTGCGGGGGACCGGGAGACCCAGTACTTC,TRBV7-2,TRBD2,TRBJ2-5,NA
CASSYLGVSTDTQYF,TGTGCCAGCAGTTACTTAGGGGTGAGCACAGATACGCAGTATTTT,TRBV6-6,NA,TRBJ2-3,NA
CASSQMGTGIYEQYF,TGCGCCAGCAGCCAAATGGGGACAGGGATTTACGAGCAGTACTTC,TRBV4-1,TRBD1,TRBJ2-7,NA
CASSFYSLYNEQFF,TGTGCCAGCAGCTTTTACAGCCTTTACAATGAGCAGTTCTTC,TRBV5-8,NA,TRBJ2-1,few
CASSLEMSGTRPYEQYF,TGTGCCAGCAGCTTAGAAATGTCGGGGACAAGACCCTACGAGCAGTACTTC,TRBV11-2,NA,TRBJ2-7,NA
CASSRDSTQYF,TGTGCCAGCAGCCGGGACAGTACGCAGTATTTT,TRBV7-8,TRBD1,TRBJ2-3,NA
CASSSGDRVGEQYF,TGTGCCAGCAGTAGCGGGGACAGGGTAGGGGAGCAGTACTTC,TRBV5-8,NA,TRBJ2-7,once
CASSVRRGGEDEQFF,TGTGCCAGCAGTGTGCGTCGCGGGGGGGAGGATGAGCAGTTCTTC,TRBV2,TRBD2,TRBJ2-1,NA
CASSTHRDGVNTEAFF,TGTGCCAGCAGTACTCACAGGGATGGGGTGAACACTGAAGCTTTCTTT,TRBV6-6,NA,TRBJ1-1,NA
CASSASTGGAEAFF,TGTGCCAGCAGCGCCTCGACAGGGGGGGCTGAAGCTTTCTTT,TRBV9,TRBD1,TRBJ1-1,NA
CASSPGQGGYETQYF,TGTGCCAGCAGCCCAGGACAGGGGGGATACGAGACCCAGTACTTC,TRBV7-8,TRBD1,TRBJ2-5,NA
CASSFPIQGFAETQYF,TGTGCCAGCAGTTTTCCCATACAGGGGTTCGCTGAGACCCAGTACTTC,TRBV28,TRBD1,TRBJ2-5,NA
CASSPYGGSTEAFF,TGCGCCAGCAGCCCCTACGGGGGGTCGACTGAAGCTTTCTTT,TRBV4-3,NA,TRBJ1-1,NA
CASSQEQGARYNEQFF,TGCGCCAGCAGCCAAGAGCAGGGGGCAAGGTACAATGAGCAGTTCTTC,TRBV4-3,TRBD1,TRBJ2-1,NA
CASSANTGELFF,TGTGCCAGCAGCGCAAACACCGGGGAGCTGTTTTTT,TRBV9,NA,TRBJ2-2,NA
CSVDGGWETQYF,TGCAGCGTTGACGGGGGTTGGGAGACCCAGTACTTC,TRBV29-1,NA,TRBJ2-5,NA
CASSQDPGQPETQYF,TGCGCCAGCAGCCAAGATCCGGGACAGCCCGAGACCCAGTACTTC,TRBV4-1,TRBD1,TRBJ2-5,NA
CASSYSSDRDLDEQYF,TGTGCCAGCAGTTACTCGAGTGACAGGGACCTCGACGAGCAGTACTTC,TRBV6-5,TRBD1,TRBJ2-7,NA
CASSSTGARWNGNTEAFF,TGTGCCAGCAGTTCGACAGGGGCGCGGTGGAATGGGAACACTGAAGCTTTCTTT,TRBV28,TRBD1,TRBJ1-1,NA
CASRPTANTGELFF,TGCGCCAGCAGGCCGACAGCGAACACCGGGGAGCTGTTTTTT,TRBV5-1,NA,TRBJ2-2,few
CASSQGLAGGFTDTQYF,TGCGCCAGCAGCCAGGGACTAGCGGGGGGCTTCACAGATACGCAGTATTTT,TRBV4-1,TRBD2,TRBJ2-3,NA
CASSQVPGLAATGELFF,TGCGCCAGCAGCCAGGTGCCGGGACTAGCGGCCACCGGGGAGCTGTTTTTT,TRBV4-1,TRBD2,TRBJ2-2,NA
CASSLIYEQYF,TGTGCCAGCAGTCTTATCTACGAGCAGTACTTC,TRBV7-8,NA,TRBJ2-7,few
CASSTGTGSNQPQHF,TGTGCCAGCAGCACCGGGACAGGATCAAATCAGCCCCAGCATTTT,TRBV2,TRBD1,TRBJ1-5,NA
CASSLGGLAGAETQYF,TGTGCCAGCAGCTTAGGTGGACTAGCGGGGGCCGAGACCCAGTACTTC,TRBV7-9,TRBD2,TRBJ2-5,NA
CASSRTVRSNQPQHF,TGTGCCAGCAGTCGGACAGTGAGAAGCAATCAGCCCCAGCATTTT,TRBV2,NA,TRBJ1-5,few
CASSWGGRETQYF,TGTGCCAGCAGCTGGGGGGGCCGGGAGACCCAGTACTTC,TRBV7-9,NA,TRBJ2-5,NA
CATSRDDRGYNQPQHF,TGTGCCACCAGCAGAGATGACAGGGGATACAATCAGCCCCAGCATTTT,TRBV15,TRBD1,TRBJ1-5,NA
CASRRGQNLNQPQHF,TGTGCCAGCAGACGGGGACAGAACCTTAATCAGCCCCAGCATTTT,TRBV6-6,TRBD1,TRBJ1-5,NA
CASSVGQGRLSYNEQFF,TGTGCCAGCAGCGTAGGACAGGGGCGGCTCTCCTACAATGAGCAGTTCTTC,TRBV9,TRBD1,TRBJ2-1,NA
CASSLGGGPSTDTQYF,TGCGCCAGCAGCTTGGGCGGGGGGCCCTCCACAGATACGCAGTATTTT,TRBV5-1,TRBD2,TRBJ2-3,NA
CASSLGTSPSYNEQFF,TGTGCCAGCAGTCTCGGGACTTCCCCATCCTACAATGAGCAGTTCTTC,TRBV27,NA,TRBJ2-1,NA
CASSVEGTSGNEQFF,TGTGCCAGCAGCGTAGAAGGGACTAGCGGCAATGAGCAGTTCTTC,TRBV9,TRBD2,TRBJ2-1,NA
CASSQDGQGGVGYTF,TGCGCCAGCAGCCAAGACGGCCAGGGGGGCGTCGGCTACACCTTC,TRBV4-1,TRBD1,TRBJ1-2,NA
CASSVDGLGGETQYF,TGTGCCAGCAGCGTAGACGGACTAGGAGGTGAGACCCAGTACTTC,TRBV9,TRBD2,TRBJ2-5,NA